This T cell receptor (beta chain) was identified in a study of beta chain features in type 1 diabetes. Study overall: There was similarity between patients and healthy donors in age, gender and cell yields.

Concerning this clone: The target antigen is unknown.

Around 0.12 L of blood, on average, came from one heparinised draw per donor. Sorted populations were all over 95% pure. Study-wide points: Among all four CD4+ subsets, Type 1 diabetes patients had TCRB CDR3s that were moderately but significantly shorter. At VDJ recombination sites, type 1 diabetes patients had fewer insertions and more deleted nucleotides.

CDR3 length: 15 amino acids. V dropped 3 bases and J dropped 1 base, with 12 bases sitting between them. From germline, CDR1 is KGHSH and CDR2 LQKENI. Expressed TCRB transcripts were sequenced because the isolated RNA had all been reverse transcribed beforehand. TCRdb keeps only in-frame clones here, not all; method: immunoSEQ multiplex PCR. The repertoire holds roughly 280,000 clones, approximately 25% seen once, with 0.012% in the top ten. The chain uses TRBV18 and TRBJ2-5; weak D call: TRBD2 (6 bases). The material sequenced was naive CD4+ T cells from blood. The TCR sequence derives from a woman in her twenties or thirties with type 1 diabetes. The CDR3 DNA is TGTGCCAGCTCACCGGGACTTATCCTCCAAGAGACCCAGTACTTC. Its translation: CASSPGLILQETQYF.